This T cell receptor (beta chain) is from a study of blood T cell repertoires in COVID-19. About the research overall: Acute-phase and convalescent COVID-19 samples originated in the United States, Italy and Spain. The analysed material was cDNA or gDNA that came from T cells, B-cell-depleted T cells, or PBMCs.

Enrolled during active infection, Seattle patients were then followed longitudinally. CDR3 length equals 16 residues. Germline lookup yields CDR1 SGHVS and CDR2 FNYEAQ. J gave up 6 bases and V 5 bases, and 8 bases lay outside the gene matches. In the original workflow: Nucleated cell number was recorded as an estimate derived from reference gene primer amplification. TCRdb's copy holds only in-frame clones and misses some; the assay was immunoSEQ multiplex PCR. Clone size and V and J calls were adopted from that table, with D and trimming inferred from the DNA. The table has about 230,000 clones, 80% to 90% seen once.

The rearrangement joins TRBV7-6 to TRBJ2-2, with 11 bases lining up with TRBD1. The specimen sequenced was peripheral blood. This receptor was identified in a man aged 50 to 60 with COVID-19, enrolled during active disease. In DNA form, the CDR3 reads TGTGCCAGCAGCCAAGGACAGGGGGCCTTAGCCGGGGAGCTGTTTTTT. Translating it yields CASSQGQGALAGELFF.